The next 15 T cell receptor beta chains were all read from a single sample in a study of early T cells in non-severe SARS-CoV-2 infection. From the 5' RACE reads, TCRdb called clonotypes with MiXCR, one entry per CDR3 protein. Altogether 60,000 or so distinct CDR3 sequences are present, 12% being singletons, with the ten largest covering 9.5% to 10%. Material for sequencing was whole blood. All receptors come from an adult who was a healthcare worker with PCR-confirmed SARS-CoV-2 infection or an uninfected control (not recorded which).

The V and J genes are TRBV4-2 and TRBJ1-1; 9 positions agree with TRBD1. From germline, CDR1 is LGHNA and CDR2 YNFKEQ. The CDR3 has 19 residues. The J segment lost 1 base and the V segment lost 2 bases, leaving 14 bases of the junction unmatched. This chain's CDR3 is CASSQPRQLGDRENTEAFF. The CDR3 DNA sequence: TGTGCCAGCAGCCAACCCAGGCAACTGGGGGACAGGGAGAACACTGAAGCTTTCTTT.

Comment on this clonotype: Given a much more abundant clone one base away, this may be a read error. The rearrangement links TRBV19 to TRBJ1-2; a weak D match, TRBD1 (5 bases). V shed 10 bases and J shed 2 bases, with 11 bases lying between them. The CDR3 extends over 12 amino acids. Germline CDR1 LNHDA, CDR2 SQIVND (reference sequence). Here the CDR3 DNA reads TGTGCCAATGCGGCAGGGAACTATGGCTACACCTTC. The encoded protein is CANAAGNYGYTF. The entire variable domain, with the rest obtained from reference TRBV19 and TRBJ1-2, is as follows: DGGITQSPKYLFRKEGQNVTLSCEQNLNHDAMYWYRQDPGQGLRLIYYSQIVNDFQKGDIAEGYSVSREKKESFPLTVTSAQKNPTAFYLCANAAGNYGYTFGSGTRLTVV.

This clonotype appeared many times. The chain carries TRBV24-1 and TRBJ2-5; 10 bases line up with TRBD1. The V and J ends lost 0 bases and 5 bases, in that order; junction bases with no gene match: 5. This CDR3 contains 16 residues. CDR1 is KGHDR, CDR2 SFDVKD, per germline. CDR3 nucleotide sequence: TGTGCCACCAGTGATTTGAGGACAGGGGGGCGGGAGACCCAGTACTTC. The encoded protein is CATSDLRTGGRETQYF.

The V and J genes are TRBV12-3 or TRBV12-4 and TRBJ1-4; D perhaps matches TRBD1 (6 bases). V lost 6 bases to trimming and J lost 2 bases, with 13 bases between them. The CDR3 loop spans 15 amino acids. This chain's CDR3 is CASSLDSWTNEKLFF. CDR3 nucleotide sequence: TGTGCCAGCAGCCTGGACAGTTGGACTAATGAAAAACTGTTTTTT.

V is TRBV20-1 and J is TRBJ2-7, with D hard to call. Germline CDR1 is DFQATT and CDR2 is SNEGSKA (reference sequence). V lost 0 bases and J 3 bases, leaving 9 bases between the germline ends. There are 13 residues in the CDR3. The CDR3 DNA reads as TGCAGTGCTAGAGATGCAGAGTACTACGAGCAGTACTTC. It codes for CSARDAEYYEQYF.

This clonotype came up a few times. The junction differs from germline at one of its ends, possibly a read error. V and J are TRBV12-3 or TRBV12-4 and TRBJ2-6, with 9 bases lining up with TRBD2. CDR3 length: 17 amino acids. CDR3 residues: CASLLAGQPSEANVLTF. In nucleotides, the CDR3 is TGTGCCAGCCTCCTAGCGGGGCAACCCTCTGAGGCCAACGTCCTGACTTTC.

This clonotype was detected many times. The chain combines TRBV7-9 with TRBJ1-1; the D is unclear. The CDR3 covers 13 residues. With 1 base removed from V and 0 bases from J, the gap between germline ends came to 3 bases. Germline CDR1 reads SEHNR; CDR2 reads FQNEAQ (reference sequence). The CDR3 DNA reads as TGTGCCAGCAGCTTAGGGATGAACACTGAAGCTTTCTTT. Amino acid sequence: CASSLGMNTEAFF.

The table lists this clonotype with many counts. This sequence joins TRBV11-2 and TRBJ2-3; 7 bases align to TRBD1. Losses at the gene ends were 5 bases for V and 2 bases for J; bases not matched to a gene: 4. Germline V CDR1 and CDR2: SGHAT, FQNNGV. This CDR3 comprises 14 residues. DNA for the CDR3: TGTGCCAGCAGCCAGACAGGGCTCACAGATACGCAGTATTTT. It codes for CASSQTGLTDTQYF.

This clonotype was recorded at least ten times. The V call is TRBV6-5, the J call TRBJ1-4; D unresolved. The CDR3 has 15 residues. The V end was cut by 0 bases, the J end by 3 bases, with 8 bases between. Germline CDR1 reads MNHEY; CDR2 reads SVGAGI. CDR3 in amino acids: CASSYSWSSNEKLFF. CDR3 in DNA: TGTGCCAGCAGTTACTCCTGGAGCTCTAATGAAAAACTGTTTTTT.

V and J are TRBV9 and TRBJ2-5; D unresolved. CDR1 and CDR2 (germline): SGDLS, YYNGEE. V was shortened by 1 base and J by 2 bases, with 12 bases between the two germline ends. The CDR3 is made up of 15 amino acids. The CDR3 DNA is TGTGCCAGCAGCGTATCCCTGACGCAACAAGAGACCCAGTACTTC. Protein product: CASSVSLTQQETQYF.

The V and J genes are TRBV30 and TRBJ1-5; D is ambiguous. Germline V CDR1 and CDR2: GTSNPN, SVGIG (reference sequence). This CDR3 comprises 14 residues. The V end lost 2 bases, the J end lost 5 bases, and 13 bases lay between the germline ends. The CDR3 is CAWSRGGKDQPQHF. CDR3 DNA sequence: TGTGCCTGGAGTCGTGGAGGGAAGGATCAGCCCCAGCATTTT.

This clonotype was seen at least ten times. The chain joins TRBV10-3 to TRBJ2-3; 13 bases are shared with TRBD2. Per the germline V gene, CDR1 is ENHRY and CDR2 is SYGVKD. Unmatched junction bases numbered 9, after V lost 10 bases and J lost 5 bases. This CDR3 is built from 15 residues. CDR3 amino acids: CATSGLAGDGDTQYF. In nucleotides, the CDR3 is TGTGCCACCTCCGGACTAGCGGGAGATGGAGATACGCAGTATTTT.

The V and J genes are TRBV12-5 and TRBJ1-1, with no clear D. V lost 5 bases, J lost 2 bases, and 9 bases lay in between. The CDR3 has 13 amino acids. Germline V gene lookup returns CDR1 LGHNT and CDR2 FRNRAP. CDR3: CASGMGGNTEAFF. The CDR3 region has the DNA TGTGCTAGTGGTATGGGCGGCAACACTGAAGCTTTCTTT. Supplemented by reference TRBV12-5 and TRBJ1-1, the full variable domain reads DARVTQTPRHKVTEMGQEVTMRCQPILGHNTVFWYRQTMMQGLELLAYFRNRAPLDDSGMPKDRFSAEMPDATLATLKIQPSEPRDSAVYFCASGMGGNTEAFFGQGTRLTVV.

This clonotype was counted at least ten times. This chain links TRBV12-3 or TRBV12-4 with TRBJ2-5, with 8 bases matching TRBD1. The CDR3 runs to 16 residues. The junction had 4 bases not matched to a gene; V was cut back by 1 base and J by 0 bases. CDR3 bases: TGTGCCAGCAGTTTAGTGGGGACAGGTCACCAAGAGACCCAGTACTTC. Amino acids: CASSLVGTGHQETQYF.

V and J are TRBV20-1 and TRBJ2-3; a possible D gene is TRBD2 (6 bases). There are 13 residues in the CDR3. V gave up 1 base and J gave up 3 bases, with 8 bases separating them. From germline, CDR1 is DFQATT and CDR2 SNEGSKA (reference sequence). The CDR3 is CSARGEATDTQYF. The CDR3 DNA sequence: TGCAGTGCTAGAGGGGAGGCGACAGATACGCAGTATTTT.